The next 16 T cell receptor beta chains were all read from a single sample in a study of glioma-infiltrating T cells. Amplification of TCR alpha and beta CDR3 regions from RNA used iRepertoire nested multiplex PCR. TCRdb ran MiXCR on the multiplex PCR reads and lists one entry per CDR3 protein. This sample has about 130,000 distinct CDR3 sequences, with 20% to 25% found just once. Sequencing was carried out using glioma tissue, nonneoplastic brain tissue, or PBMCs (not recorded which). All receptors derive from a human donor with low-grade glioma or glioblastoma, undergoing nonglioma brain surgery, or in good health (not recorded which).

This clonotype was detected many times. J is TRBJ1-4 and V is TRBV25-1; unclear D gene. The CDR3 has 15 residues. Deletions cut 4 bases from V and 0 bases from J, with 9 bases between. Germline lookup yields CDR1 MGHDK and CDR2 SYGVNS. DNA of the CDR3: TGTGCCAGCAGTGCCCACACTGCAACTAATGAAAAACTGTTTTTT. As protein: CASSAHTATNEKLFF.

About this clonotype itself: This could be a read error, since a much larger clone is one nucleotide away. The V and J genes are TRBV4-1 and TRBJ1-1; 10 bases agree with TRBD1. Germline V gene data show CDR1 as MGHRA and CDR2 as YSYEKL. The CDR3 is 13 amino acids. CDR3 region: CVSRDRGNTEAFF. The CDR3 DNA is TGCGTCAGCAGGGACAGGGGTAACACTGAAGCTTTCTTT.

This clonotype was seen ten or more times. The chain has TRBV4-1 and TRBJ2-1; 11 nucleotides line up with TRBD2. Germline CDR1 MGHRA, CDR2 YSYEKL. The CDR3 has 17 amino acids. V dropped 0 bases and J dropped 6; count of bases not matched to a gene: 7. The CDR3 DNA sequence: TGCGCCAGCAGCCAAGAGCCTAGCGGGGGGCCTTCCAATGAGCAGTTCTTC. Its translation is CASSQEPSGGPSNEQFF.

As concerns this clonotype: A much larger clone is a single base away; this may be a read error. V gene TRBV20-1 combines with J gene TRBJ1-3, with D perhaps matching TRBD1 (5 bases). The length of the CDR3 is 13 residues. Germline loops: CDR1 DFQATT, CDR2 SNEGSKA (reference sequence). The CDR3 spells CSARGVIGDTIYF. DNA of the CDR3: TGCAGTGCTAGGGGGGTTATTGGAGACACCATATATTTT.

This clonotype showed up just a few times. An end of the junction does not agree with germline; a read error may underlie this. The chain combines TRBV10-3 with TRBJ1-2, with a tentative D call TRBD1 (5 bases). The CDR3 extends over 14 amino acids. The V gene's germline CDR1 is ENHRY and CDR2 SYGVKD. In nucleotides, the CDR3 is TGTGCCATCAGTGAGGGGGCAGGCTTTATTCCCACTTTCTTC. Residues: CAISEGAGFIPTFF.

The gene calls are TRBV20-1 and TRBJ2-1; possibly TRBD1 or TRBD2 for D (5 bases each). The CDR3 length is 13 residues. V was clipped by 8 bases and J by 3 bases, with 14 bases between them. Germline CDR1 DFQATT, CDR2 SNEGSKA (reference sequence). As DNA, the CDR3 is TGCAGTTCCCTTAGTGGGGGCTACAATGAGCAGTTCTTC. It is translated as CSSLSGGYNEQFF.

This clonotype was detected a few times. The V and J genes are TRBV7-9 and TRBJ2-1, with 7 bases that match TRBD2. CDR1 SEHNR and CDR2 FQNEAQ come from the germline V gene (reference sequence). Losses at the gene ends were 0 bases for V and 5 bases for J; bases not matched to a gene: 4. This CDR3 region has 15 residues. Written as DNA, the CDR3 is TGTGCCAGCAGCTTAGCACTAGCGACTAACAATGAGCAGTTCTTC. Translation: CASSLALATNNEQFF. Complete variable domain (other parts from reference TRBV7-9 and TRBJ2-1): DTGVSQNPRHKITKRGQNVTFRCDPISEHNRLYWYRQTLGQGPEFLTYFQNEAQLEKSRLLSDRFSAERPKGSFSTLEIQRTEQGDSAMYLCASSLALATNNEQFFGPGTRLTVL.

J is TRBJ1-1 and V is TRBV4-2; 8 bases are shared with TRBD1. Germline V CDR1 and CDR2: LGHNA, YNFKEQ. V lost 4 bases and J lost 4; bases outside the gene matches: 2. CDR3 length equals 13 residues. The chain's CDR3 is CASSPTGATEAFF. The CDR3 nucleotides read TGTGCCAGCAGCCCGACAGGGGCCACTGAAGCTTTCTTT.

The chain has TRBV10-3 and TRBJ2-5, with D possibly TRBD1 on 5 matching bases. CDR1 is ENHRY, CDR2 SYGVKD, per germline. The V end lost 3 bases, the J end lost 3 bases, and 14 bases lay between the germline ends. The CDR3 length is 15 residues. In DNA, the CDR3 is TGTGCCATCAGTGAAATAGTAGGGGTAGAAGAGACCCAGTACTTC. This gives the protein CAISEIVGVEETQYF.

This clonotype turned up a few times. V and J are TRBV7-9 and TRBJ2-1, with D unclear. This CDR3 has 14 residues. Germline CDR1 SEHNR, CDR2 FQNEAQ (reference sequence). V lost 5 bases, J lost 15 bases, and 23 bases lay in between. Here the CDR3 reads CASSTLPEQEWGFF. CDR3 bases: TGTGCCAGCAGCACCTTACCCGAGCAAGAATGGGGGTTCTTC.

This chain links TRBV3-1 with TRBJ1-2; 7 nucleotides align to TRBD1. The CDR3 totals 14 residues. Germline V CDR1 and CDR2: LGHDT, YNNKEL (reference sequence). Unmatched junction bases numbered 8, after V lost 4 bases and J lost 6 bases. The CDR3, as DNA: TGTGCCAGCAGCCTACCGGGACAGACAAATGGCTACACCTTC. Translated: CASSLPGQTNGYTF.

In its sample, this clonotype was seen a few times. The V gene is TRBV11-2, the J gene TRBJ2-7; D perhaps matches TRBD2 (5 bases). CDR1 and CDR2 from the germline V gene are SGHAT and FQNNGV. CDR3 length: 14 residues. Trimming took 1 base from V and 3 from J, leaving 10 bases between them. The DNA of the CDR3 is TGTGCCAGCAGCTTAGTTGGAGGCTACTACGAGCAGTACGTC. Protein: CASSLVGGYYEQYV.

Points on this clonotype: A much larger clone sits a single nucleotide away, making a read error possible. The rearrangement uses TRBV6-2 or TRBV6-3 and TRBJ2-3, with D perhaps matching TRBD1 or TRBD2 (7 bases each). Trimming pared 5 bases from V and 2 bases from J, leaving 20 bases between. This CDR3 has 17 residues. Germline CDR1 reads MNHEY; CDR2 reads SVGEGT. The CDR3 loop reads CASSGRGTVGDTDTQYF. In DNA, the CDR3 is TGTGCCAGCAGTGGGAGGGGGACAGTGGGGGACACAGATACGCAGTATTTT.

This clonotype was recorded once. Since a much larger clone is just one base distant, this may be a read error. The CDR3 carries no conserved terminal phenylalanine or tryptophan, so it likely arises from a read error. The rearrangement uses TRBV20-1 and TRBJ1-2; the D gene is possibly TRBD1 (5 bases). Germline assignment: CDR1 DFQATT and CDR2 SNEGSKA (reference sequence). V lost 7 bases and J 4 bases, leaving 19 bases between the germline ends. The CDR3 has 14 amino acids. The CDR3 reads CSGDSAPFTYGYTS. CDR3 nucleotide sequence: TGCAGTGGAGACAGTGCCCCCTTTACCTATGGCTACACCTCC.

The rearrangement uses TRBV6-6 and TRBJ2-3; D gene uncertain. The V end lost 1 base, the J end lost 3 bases, and 8 bases lay between the germline ends. CDR1 and CDR2 from the germline V gene are MNHNY and SVGAGI (reference sequence). The CDR3 covers 14 residues. The CDR3 coding sequence is TGTGCCAGCAGTTACTTTAGCAGTACAGATACGCAGTATTTT. Its protein product is CASSYFSSTDTQYF.

The V gene is TRBV20-1, the J gene TRBJ2-1, with a weak D call TRBD1 (6 bases). V lost 6 bases to trimming and J lost 9 bases, with 15 bases between them. The CDR3 loop spans 12 amino acids. Germline CDR1 reads DFQATT; CDR2 reads SNEGSKA (reference sequence). The CDR3 loop is CSAVQVGGEQFF. As DNA, the CDR3 is TGCAGTGCCGTCCAGGTAGGGGGTGAGCAGTTCTTC.